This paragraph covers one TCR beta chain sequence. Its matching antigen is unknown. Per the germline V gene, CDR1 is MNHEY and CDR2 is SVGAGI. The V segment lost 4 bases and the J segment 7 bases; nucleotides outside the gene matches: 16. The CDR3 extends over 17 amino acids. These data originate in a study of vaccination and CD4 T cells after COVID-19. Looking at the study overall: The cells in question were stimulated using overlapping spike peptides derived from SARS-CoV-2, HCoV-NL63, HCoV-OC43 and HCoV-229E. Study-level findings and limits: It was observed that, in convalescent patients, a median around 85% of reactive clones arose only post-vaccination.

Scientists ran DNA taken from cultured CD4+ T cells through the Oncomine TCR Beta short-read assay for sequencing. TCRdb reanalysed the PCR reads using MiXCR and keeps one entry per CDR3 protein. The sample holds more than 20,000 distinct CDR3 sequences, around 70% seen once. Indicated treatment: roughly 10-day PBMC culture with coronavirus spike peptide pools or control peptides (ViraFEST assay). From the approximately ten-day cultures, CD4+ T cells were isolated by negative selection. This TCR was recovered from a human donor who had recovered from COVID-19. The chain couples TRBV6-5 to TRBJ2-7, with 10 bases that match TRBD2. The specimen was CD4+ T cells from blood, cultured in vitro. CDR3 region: CASSLGSGSSGRREQYF. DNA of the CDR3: TGTGCCAGCAGTTTAGGATCGGGGAGTAGCGGGAGGCGGGAGCAGTACTTC.